This TCR beta chain was retrieved from a study of blood T cell repertoires in COVID-19 (TCRdb year 2020). General notes on the study: Samples from collaborators originated in the United States, Italy and Spain and spanned both the acute and convalescent phases of COVID-19. The material from the prospective study consisted of cDNA or gDNA derived from T cells, B-cell-depleted T cells, or PBMCs. Subjects who had been exposed to COVID-19, were actively infected with it, or had recovered from it provided the deeply sampled blood TCRbeta repertoires that made up the dataset. The repertoires were released in a freely available public database intended as a resource for research on the immune response to SARS-CoV-2. Samples were obtained from the ongoing ImmuneRACE study (first 160 participants) and from 1,254 subjects provided by 6 global collaborators. Sample metadata almost always included a de-identified subject ID, COVID-19 status, age in years and sex. Where available, HLA class I and class II types were obtained from metadata supplied by the sample provider rather than from assay-based typing. What the authors observed across the whole study: How much clinical and demographic metadata was included differed by source and by participant, and the metadata was provided uncurated.

The immunoSEQ Assay, a bias-controlled multiplex PCR, was used to amplify TCRbeta CDR3 regions from genomic DNA. Turning to the authors' computational methods: Nucleated cell counts per sample were estimated from amplification of reference gene primers within the assay. Sequence reads were collapsed and filtered to measure the absolute abundance of every unique TCRbeta CDR3 rearrangement. Productive Simpson clonality was computed per sample as the square root of Simpson's diversity index over productive rearrangements. TCRdb mirrors the immuneACCESS table, restricted to in-frame sequences. Some clones are absent from its copies; in checked studies, under half trace to an unresolved V gene, and the reason for the others is unknown. V and J calls and clone size follow that table, whereas D and trimming were derived from the DNA. For this sample there are 150,000 to 200,000 clones; around nine tenths appear just once. Over 3.5% of the sample comes from the top ten.

Whole blood was collected in K2EDTA tubes by collaborating institutions according to the institutions' own protocols. For TCRbeta analysis, collaborators shipped samples as frozen whole blood, isolated PBMCs, or DNA extracted from either of those sample types. As for this clone: What this receptor recognizes is not known. Base qualities are missing; no much larger clone stands one base away.

The clonotype comes from a man younger than 30 with active or convalescent COVID-19. Sequences were obtained from peripheral blood.

The bases are TGCAGCGTTGAGGGGAGAGGGACTGAAGCTTTCTTT. It encodes CSVEGRGTEAFF. The chain was built from TRBV29-1 and TRBJ1-1; the D gene identity is not certain. The V and J ends are trimmed by 3 bases and 5 bases, leaving 10 bases between them. Sequences SQVTM (CDR1) and ANQGSEA (CDR2) are obtained from the germline V gene. The CDR3 spans 12 residues, from the cysteine through the phenylalanine. Only the CDR3 region is kept as DNA, spanning 36 bases read in frame from base 1.